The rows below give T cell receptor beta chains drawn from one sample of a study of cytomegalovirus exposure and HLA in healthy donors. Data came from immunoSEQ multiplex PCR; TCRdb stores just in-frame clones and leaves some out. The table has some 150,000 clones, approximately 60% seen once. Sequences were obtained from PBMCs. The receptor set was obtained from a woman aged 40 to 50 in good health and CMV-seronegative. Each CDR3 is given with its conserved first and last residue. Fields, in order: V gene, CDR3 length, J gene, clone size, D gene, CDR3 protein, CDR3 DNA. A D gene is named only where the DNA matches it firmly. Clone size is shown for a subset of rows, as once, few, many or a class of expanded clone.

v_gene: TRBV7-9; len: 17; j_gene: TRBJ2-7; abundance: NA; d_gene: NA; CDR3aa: CASSSGGRGGSSYEQYF; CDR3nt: TGTGCCAGCAGCTCCGGGGGTAGGGGGGGTAGCTCCTACGAGCAGTACTTC
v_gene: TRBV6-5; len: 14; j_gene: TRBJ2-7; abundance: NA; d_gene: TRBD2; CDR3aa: CASSYGGGGHEQYF; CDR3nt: TGTGCCAGCAGTTATGGGGGGGGTGGCCACGAGCAGTACTTC
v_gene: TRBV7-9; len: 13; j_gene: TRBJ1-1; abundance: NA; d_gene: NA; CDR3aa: CASSSPLNTEAFF; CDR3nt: TGTGCCAGCAGCTCACCACTTAACACTGAAGCTTTCTTT
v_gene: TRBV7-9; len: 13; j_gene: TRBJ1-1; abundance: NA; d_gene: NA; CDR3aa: CASSQAGGSEAFF; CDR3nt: TGTGCCAGCAGCCAGGCGGGGGGGAGTGAAGCTTTCTTT
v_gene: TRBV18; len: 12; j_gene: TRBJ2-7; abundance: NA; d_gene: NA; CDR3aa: CASSPGRYEQYF; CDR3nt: TGTGCCAGCTCACCAGGGAGGTACGAGCAGTACTTC
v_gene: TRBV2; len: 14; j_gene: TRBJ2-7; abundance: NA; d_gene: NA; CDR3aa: CASSDRRTVYEQYF; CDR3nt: TGTGCCAGCAGTGATAGGAGGACGGTGTACGAGCAGTACTTC
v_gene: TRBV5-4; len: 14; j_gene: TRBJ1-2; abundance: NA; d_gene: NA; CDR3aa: CASSLSRVLGGYTF; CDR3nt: TGTGCCAGCAGCTTGTCCCGGGTTTTGGGTGGCTACACCTTC
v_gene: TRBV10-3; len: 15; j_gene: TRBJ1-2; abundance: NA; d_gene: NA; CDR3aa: CATSPGPEGGYGYTF; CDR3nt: TGTGCCACCTCTCCAGGACCCGAAGGAGGCTATGGCTACACCTTC
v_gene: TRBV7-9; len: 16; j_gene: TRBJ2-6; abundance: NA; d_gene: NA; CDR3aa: CASSLHRSSGANVLTF; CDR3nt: TGTGCCAGCAGCTTACACAGGTCCTCTGGGGCCAACGTCCTGACTTTC
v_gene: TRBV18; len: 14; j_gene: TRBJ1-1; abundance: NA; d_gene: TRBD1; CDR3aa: CASSAGQADTEAFF; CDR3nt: TGTGCCAGCTCCGCGGGACAGGCGGACACTGAAGCTTTCTTT
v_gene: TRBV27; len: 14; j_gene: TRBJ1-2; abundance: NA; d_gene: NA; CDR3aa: CASSLEGSAYGYTF; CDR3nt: TGTGCCAGCAGTTTAGAGGGAAGTGCGTATGGCTACACCTTC
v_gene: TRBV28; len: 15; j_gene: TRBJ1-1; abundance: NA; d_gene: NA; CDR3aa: CASTPRQGRHTEAFF; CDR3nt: TGTGCCAGCACCCCGCGGCAGGGCCGACACACTGAAGCTTTCTTT
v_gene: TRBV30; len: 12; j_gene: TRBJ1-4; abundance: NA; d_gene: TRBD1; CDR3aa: CASGQQNEKLFF; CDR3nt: TGTGCCTCGGGACAGCAAAATGAAAAACTGTTTTTT
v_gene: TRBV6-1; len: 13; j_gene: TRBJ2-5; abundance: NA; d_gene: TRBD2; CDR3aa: CASSEGTRGAQYF; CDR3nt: TGTGCCAGCAGTGAAGGGACTAGGGGAGCCCAGTACTTC
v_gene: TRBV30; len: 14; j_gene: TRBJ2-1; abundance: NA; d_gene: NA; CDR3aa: CAWSILTGYNEQFF; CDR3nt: TGTGCCTGGAGTATCTTGACAGGATACAATGAGCAGTTCTTC
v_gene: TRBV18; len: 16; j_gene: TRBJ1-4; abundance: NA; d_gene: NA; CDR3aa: CASSPAPDRSNEKLFF; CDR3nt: TGTGCCAGCTCACCCGCTCCCGACAGGTCTAATGAAAAACTGTTTTTT
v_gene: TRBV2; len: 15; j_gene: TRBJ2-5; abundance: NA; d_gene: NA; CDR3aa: CASTIGGSYQETQYF; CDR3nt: TGTGCCAGCACCATCGGCGGCAGCTACCAAGAGACCCAGTACTTC
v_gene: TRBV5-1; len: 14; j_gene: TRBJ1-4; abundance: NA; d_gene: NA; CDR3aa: CASSPRGINEKLFF; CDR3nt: TGCGCCAGCAGCCCAAGGGGGATTAATGAAAAACTGTTTTTT
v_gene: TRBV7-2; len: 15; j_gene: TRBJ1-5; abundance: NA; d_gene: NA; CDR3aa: CASSLGTNLGQPQHF; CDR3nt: TGTGCCAGCAGCCTAGGGACAAATCTGGGTCAGCCCCAGCATTTT
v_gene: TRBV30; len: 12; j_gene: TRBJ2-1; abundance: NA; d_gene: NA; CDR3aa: CARGLGNNEQFF; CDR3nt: TGTGCCCGGGGTTTGGGGAACAATGAGCAGTTCTTC
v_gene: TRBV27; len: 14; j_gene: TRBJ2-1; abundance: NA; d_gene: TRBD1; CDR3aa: CASTAGGSYNEQFF; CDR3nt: TGTGCCAGCACCGCAGGGGGTTCCTACAATGAGCAGTTCTTC
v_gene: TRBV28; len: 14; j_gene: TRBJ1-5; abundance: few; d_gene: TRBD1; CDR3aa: CASRQGGSNQPQHF; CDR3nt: TGTGCCAGCAGACAGGGGGGTTCGAATCAGCCCCAGCATTTT
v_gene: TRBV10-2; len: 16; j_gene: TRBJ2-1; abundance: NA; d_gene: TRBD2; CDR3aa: CASSEQLAGGYNEQFF; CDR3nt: TGCGCCAGCAGTGAACAGCTAGCGGGGGGGTACAATGAGCAGTTCTTC
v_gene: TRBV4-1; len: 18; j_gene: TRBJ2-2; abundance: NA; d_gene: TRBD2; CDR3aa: CASSQGKLAGGNTGELFF; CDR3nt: TGCGCCAGCAGCCAAGGGAAACTAGCGGGGGGTAACACCGGGGAGCTGTTTTTT
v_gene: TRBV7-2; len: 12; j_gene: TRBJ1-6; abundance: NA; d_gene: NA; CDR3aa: CASTLERTPLHF; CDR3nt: TGTGCCAGCACCCTAGAGAGGACACCCCTCCACTTT
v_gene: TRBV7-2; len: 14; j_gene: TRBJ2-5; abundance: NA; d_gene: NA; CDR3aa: CASSSIRDQETQYF; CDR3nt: TGTGCCAGCAGCTCAATCCGGGACCAAGAGACCCAGTACTTC
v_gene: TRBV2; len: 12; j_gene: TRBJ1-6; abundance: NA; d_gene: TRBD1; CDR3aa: CAGQEYNSPLHF; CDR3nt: TGTGCCGGACAGGAGTATAATTCACCCCTCCACTTT
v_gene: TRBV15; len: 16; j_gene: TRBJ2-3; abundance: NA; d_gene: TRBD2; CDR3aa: CATSREAGGPTDTQYF; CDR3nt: TGTGCCACCAGCAGAGAGGCGGGGGGCCCCACAGATACGCAGTATTTT
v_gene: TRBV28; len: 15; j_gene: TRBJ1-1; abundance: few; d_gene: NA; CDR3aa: CASREGRWGNTEAFF; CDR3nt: TGTGCCAGCAGAGAGGGCCGGTGGGGGAACACTGAAGCTTTCTTT
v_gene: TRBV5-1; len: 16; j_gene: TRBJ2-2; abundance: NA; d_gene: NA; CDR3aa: CASSLGGQRSFLELFF; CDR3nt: TGCGCCAGCAGCTTGGGAGGACAGAGAAGTTTTCTGGAGCTGTTTTTT
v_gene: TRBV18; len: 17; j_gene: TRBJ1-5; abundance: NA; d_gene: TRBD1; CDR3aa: CASSPLGGGTGGQPQHF; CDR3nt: TGTGCCAGCTCACCACTGGGTGGTGGGACAGGGGGACAGCCCCAGCATTTT
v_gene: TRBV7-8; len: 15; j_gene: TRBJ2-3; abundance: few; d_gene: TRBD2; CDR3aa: CASSFSGGTTDTQYF; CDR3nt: TGTGCCAGCAGCTTTAGCGGGGGAACCACAGATACGCAGTATTTT
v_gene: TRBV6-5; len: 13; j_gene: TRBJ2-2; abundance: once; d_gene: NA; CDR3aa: CASSPRVSGELFF; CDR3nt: TGTGCCAGCAGTCCACGGGTGAGCGGGGAGCTGTTTTTT
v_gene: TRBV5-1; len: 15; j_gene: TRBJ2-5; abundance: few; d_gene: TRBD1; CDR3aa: CASSPGQGVGETQYF; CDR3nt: TGCGCCAGCAGCCCGGGACAGGGGGTAGGAGAGACCCAGTACTTC
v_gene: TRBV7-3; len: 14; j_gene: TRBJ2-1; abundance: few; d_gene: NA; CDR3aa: CASSESRGGGVQFF; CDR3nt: TGTGCCAGCTCTGAGTCCCGCGGGGGCGGAGTGCAGTTCTTC
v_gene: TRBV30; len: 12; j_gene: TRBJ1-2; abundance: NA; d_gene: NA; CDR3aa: CAWSPGDYGYTF; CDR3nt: TGTGCCTGGAGTCCAGGGGACTATGGCTACACCTTC
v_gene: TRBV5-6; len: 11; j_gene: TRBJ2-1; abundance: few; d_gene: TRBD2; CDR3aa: CASSLGGEQFF; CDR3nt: TGTGCCAGCAGCCTCGGGGGGGAGCAGTTCTTC
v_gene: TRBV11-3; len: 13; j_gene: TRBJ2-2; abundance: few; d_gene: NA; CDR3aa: CASSSRVSGELFF; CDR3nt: TGTGCCAGCAGCTCCCGGGTATCCGGGGAGCTGTTTTTT
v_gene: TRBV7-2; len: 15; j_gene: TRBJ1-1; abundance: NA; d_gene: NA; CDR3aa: CASSPRAQGRTEAFF; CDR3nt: TGTGCCAGCAGCCCACGGGCCCAGGGGCGGACTGAAGCTTTCTTT
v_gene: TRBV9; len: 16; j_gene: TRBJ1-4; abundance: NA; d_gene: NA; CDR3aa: CASSYSPQRTNEKLFF; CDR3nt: TGTGCCAGCAGCTACTCTCCGCAGAGGACTAATGAAAAACTGTTTTTT
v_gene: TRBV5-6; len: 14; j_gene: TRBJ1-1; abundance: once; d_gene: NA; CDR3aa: CASSHTAGRWEAFF; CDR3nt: TGTGCCAGCAGCCATACTGCAGGCAGGTGGGAAGCTTTCTTT
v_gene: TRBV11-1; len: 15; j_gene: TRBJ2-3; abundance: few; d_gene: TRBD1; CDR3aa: CASSLRQGRADTQYF; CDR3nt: TGTGCCAGCAGCTTAAGACAGGGGCGCGCAGATACGCAGTATTTT
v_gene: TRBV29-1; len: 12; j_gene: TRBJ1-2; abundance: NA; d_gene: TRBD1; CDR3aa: CSTTGQGHGYTF; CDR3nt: TGCAGCACGACCGGACAGGGTCATGGCTACACCTTC
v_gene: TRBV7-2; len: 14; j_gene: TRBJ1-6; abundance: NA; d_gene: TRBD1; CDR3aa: CASSFPGQNSPLHF; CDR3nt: TGTGCCAGCAGCTTTCCGGGACAGAATTCACCCCTCCACTTT
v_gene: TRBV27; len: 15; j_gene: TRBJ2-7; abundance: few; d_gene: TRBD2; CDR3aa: CASSFRGGESYEQYF; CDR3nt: TGTGCCAGCAGTTTCCGGGGGGGCGAGTCCTACGAGCAGTACTTC
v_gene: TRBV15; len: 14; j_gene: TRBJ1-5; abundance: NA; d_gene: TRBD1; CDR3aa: CATSKGGGNQPQHF; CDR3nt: TGTGCCACCAGCAAAGGGGGCGGAAATCAGCCCCAGCATTTT
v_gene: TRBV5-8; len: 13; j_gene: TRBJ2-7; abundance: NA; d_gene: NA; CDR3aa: CASSFDRAYEQYF; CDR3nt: TGTGCCAGCAGCTTCGACAGAGCCTACGAGCAGTACTTC
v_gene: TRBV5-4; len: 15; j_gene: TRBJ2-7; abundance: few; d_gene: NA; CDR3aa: CASSLDPRGQNEQYF; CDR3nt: TGTGCCAGCAGCTTAGATCCTCGAGGGCAAAACGAGCAGTACTTC
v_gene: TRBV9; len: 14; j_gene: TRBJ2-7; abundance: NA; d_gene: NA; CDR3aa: CASSVGTGAYEQYF; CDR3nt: TGTGCCAGCAGCGTAGGAACGGGGGCCTACGAGCAGTACTTC
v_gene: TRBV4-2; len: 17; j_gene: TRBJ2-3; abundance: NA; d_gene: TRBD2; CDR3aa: CASSQSIVSGGRVTQYF; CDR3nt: TGTGCCAGCAGCCAATCCATCGTGTCGGGCGGGAGGGTTACGCAGTATTTT
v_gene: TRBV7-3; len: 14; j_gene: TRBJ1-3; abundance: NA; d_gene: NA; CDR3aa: CASSLGVSGNTIYF; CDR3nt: TGTGCCAGCAGCCTCGGGGTCTCTGGAAACACCATATATTTT
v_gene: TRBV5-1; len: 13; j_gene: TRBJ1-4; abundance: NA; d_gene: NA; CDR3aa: CASSLSGSQKLFF; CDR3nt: TGCGCCAGCAGCTTATCAGGCAGCCAGAAACTGTTTTTT
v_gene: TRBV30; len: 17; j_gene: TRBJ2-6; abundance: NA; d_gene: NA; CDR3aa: CAWRTYSLASGANVLTF; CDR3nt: TGTGCCTGGAGGACATACAGTCTGGCCTCTGGGGCCAACGTCCTGACTTTC
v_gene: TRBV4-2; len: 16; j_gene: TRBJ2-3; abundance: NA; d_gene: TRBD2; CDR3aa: CASSQVRGGESDTQYF; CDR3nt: TGTGCCAGCAGCCAGGTGCGGGGGGGCGAATCAGATACGCAGTATTTT
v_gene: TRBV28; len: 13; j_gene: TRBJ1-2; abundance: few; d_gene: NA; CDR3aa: CASRPSLTYGYTF; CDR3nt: TGTGCCAGCAGACCTAGTTTAACCTATGGCTACACCTTC
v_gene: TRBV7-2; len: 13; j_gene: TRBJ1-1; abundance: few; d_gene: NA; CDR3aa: CASSLVIGREAFF; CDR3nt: TGTGCCAGCAGCTTAGTTATCGGCAGGGAAGCTTTCTTT
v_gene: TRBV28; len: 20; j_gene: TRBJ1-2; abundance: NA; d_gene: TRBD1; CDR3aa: CASSTPSGTGGPGTNYGYTF; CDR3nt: TGTGCCAGCAGTACCCCTTCGGGGACAGGGGGCCCAGGGACTAACTATGGCTACACCTTC
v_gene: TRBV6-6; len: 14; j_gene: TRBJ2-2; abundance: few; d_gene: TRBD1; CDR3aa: CASSSRGSTGELFF; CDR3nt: TGTGCCAGCTCAAGCAGGGGGAGCACCGGGGAGCTGTTTTTT
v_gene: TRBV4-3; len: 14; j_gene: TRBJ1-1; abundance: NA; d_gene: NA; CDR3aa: CASSQVSGETEAFF; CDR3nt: TGCGCCAGCAGCCAAGTGTCAGGCGAAACTGAAGCTTTCTTT
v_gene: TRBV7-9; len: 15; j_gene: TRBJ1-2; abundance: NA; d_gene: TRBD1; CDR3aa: CASSRGTANNYGYTF; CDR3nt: TGTGCCAGCAGCCGAGGGACAGCCAATAACTATGGCTACACCTTC